The rows below give T cell receptor beta chains drawn from one sample of a study of cytomegalovirus exposure and HLA in healthy donors. TCRdb keeps only in-frame clones here, not all; method: immunoSEQ multiplex PCR. The repertoire holds roughly 140,000 clones, with about 64% as singletons. The specimen was PBMCs. Source of these receptors: a woman between 25 and 40 years old in good health and CMV-seropositive. CDR3s include the opening cysteine and the closing phenylalanine or tryptophan. A D gene is named only where the DNA matches it firmly. The listing skips clone size in some rows; elsewhere it reads once, few, many or a size class.

CASSANGQHYGYTF,TGTGCCAGCAGCGCCAATGGACAGCACTATGGCTACACCTTC,-,TRBV9,TRBJ1-2,-,14
CASSSSGGPLHF,TGTGCCAGCAGCTCGTCCGGGGGACCCCTCCACTTT,-,TRBV9,TRBJ1-6,few,12
CASSSWTEGTDTQYF,TGTGCCAGCAGCTCGTGGACAGAAGGCACAGATACGCAGTATTTT,-,TRBV7-9,TRBJ2-3,-,15
CASSLAGDINYGYTF,TGCGCCAGCAGCTTGGCAGGGGACATTAACTATGGCTACACCTTC,-,TRBV5-1,TRBJ1-2,-,15
CASRDRFMNTEAFF,TGTGCCAGCAGGGACAGATTCATGAACACTGAAGCTTTCTTT,-,TRBV6-5,TRBJ1-1,-,14
CASSYSNTRRGEAFF,TGTGCCAGCAGTTACTCAAATACTAGACGGGGTGAAGCTTTCTTT,-,TRBV6-5,TRBJ1-1,-,15
CASCRGVLFYEQYF,TGTGCCAGCTGTCGGGGGGTGCTATTCTACGAGCAGTACTTC,TRBD2,TRBV28,TRBJ2-7,-,14
CASSINRLAYEQYF,TGTGCCAGCAGCATCAACAGGTTGGCCTACGAGCAGTACTTC,-,TRBV11-2,TRBJ2-7,-,14
CASSRTPGLRQETQYF,TGTGCCAGCAGTAGAACTCCGGGACTAAGGCAAGAGACCCAGTACTTC,TRBD2,TRBV6-4,TRBJ2-5,-,16
CASSQRGGQGAYQPQHF,TGCGCCAGCAGCCAGAGAGGGGGACAGGGGGCCTATCAGCCCCAGCATTTT,TRBD1,TRBV4-1,TRBJ1-5,-,17
CASSSDRASDYGYTF,TGTGCCAGCAGTTCCGACAGGGCATCTGACTATGGCTACACCTTC,TRBD1,TRBV6-4,TRBJ1-2,-,15